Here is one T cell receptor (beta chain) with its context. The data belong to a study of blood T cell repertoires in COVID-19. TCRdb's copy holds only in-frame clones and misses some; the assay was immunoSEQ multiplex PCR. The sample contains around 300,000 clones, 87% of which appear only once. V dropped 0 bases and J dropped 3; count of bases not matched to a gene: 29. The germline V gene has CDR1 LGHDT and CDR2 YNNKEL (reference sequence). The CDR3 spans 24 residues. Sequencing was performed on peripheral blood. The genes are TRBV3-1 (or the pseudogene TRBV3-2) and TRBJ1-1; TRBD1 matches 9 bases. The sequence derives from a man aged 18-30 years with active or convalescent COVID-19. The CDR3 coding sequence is TGTGCCAGCAGCCAAGATCATGGGAGATGGGACAGGGAGGGGTTTGCGGCACTGGACACTGAAGCTTTCTTT. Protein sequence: CASSQDHGRWDREGFAALDTEAFF.